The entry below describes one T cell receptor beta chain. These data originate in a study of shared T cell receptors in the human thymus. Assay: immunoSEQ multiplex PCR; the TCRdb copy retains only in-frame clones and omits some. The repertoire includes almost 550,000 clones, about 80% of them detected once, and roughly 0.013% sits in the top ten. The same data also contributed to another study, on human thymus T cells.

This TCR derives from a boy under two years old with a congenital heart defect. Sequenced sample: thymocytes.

CDR3 bases: TGTGCCAGCAGCTTAGATTGCACAGGGGGCGCGGGAGAGACCCAGTACTTC. This sequence encodes CASSLDCTGGAGETQYF. V gene TRBV11-3 combines with J gene TRBJ2-5; 9 bases line up with TRBD1. CDR3 length: 17 amino acids. Germline V CDR1 and CDR2: SGHNT, YENEEA. The J segment lost 4 bases and the V segment lost 0 bases, leaving 9 bases of the junction unmatched. The complete variable domain, with remaining parts taken from reference TRBV11-3 and TRBJ2-5, reads EAGVVQSPRYKIIEKKQPVAFWCNPISGHNTLYWYLQNLGQGPELLIRYENEEAVDDSQLPKDRFSAERLKGVDSTLKIQPAELGDSAVYLCASSLDCTGGAGETQYFGPGTRLLVL.